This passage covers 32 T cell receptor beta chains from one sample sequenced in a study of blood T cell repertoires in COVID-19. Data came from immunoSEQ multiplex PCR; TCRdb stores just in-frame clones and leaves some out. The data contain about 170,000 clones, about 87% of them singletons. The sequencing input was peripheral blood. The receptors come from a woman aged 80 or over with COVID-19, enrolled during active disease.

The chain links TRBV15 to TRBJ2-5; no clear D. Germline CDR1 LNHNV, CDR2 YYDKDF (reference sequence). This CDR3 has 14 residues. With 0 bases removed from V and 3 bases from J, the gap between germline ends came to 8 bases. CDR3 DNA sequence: TGTGCCACCAGCAGAGATGCCAGGAAAGAGACCCAGTACTTC. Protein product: CATSRDARKETQYF.

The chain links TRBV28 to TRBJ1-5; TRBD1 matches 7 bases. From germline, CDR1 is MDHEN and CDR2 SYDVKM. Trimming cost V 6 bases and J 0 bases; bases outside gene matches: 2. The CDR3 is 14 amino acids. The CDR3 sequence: CASSQGGSNQPQHF. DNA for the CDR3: TGTGCCAGCAGCCAGGGGGGTAGCAATCAGCCCCAGCATTTT.

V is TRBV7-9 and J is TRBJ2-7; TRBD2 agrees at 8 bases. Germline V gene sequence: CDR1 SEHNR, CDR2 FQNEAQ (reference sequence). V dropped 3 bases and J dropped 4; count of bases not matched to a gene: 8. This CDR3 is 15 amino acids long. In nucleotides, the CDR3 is TGTGCCAGCAGCTTCTCGGGACTAGGCCCTTACGAGCAGTACTTC. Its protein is CASSFSGLGPYEQYF.

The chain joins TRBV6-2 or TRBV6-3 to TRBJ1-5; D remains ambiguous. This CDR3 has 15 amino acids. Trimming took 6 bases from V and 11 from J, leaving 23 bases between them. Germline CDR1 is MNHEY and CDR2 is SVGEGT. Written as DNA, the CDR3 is TGTGCCAGCAGCAGTAGGTCGGCCCCATGGGAGGCCCAGCATTTT. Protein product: CASSSRSAPWEAQHF.

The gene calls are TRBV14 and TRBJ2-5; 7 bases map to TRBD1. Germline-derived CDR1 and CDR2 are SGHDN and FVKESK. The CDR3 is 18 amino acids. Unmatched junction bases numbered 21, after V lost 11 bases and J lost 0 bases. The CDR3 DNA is TGTGCCGACCTGAAGAAAACAGGGGCCGCGGACTACCAAGAGACCCAGTACTTC. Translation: CADLKKTGAADYQETQYF.

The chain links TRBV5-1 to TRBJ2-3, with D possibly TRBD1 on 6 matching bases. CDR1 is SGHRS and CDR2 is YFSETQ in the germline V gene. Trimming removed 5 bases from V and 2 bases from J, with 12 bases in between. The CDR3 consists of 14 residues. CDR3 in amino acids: CASRGDKLTDTQYF. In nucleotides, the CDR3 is TGCGCCAGCAGAGGGGACAAACTCACAGATACGCAGTATTTT.

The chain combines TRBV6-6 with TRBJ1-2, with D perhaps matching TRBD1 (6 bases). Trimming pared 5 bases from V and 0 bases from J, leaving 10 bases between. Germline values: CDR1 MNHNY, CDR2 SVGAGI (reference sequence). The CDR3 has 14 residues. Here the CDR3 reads CASSTGTSNYGYTF. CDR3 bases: TGTGCCAGCAGTACGGGGACATCTAACTATGGCTACACCTTC.

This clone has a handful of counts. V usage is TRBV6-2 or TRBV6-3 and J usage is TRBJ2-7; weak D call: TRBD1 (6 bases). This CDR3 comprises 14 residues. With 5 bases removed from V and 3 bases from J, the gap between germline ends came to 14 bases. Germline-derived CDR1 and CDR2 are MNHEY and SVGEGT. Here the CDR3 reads CASSTAGAYYEQYF. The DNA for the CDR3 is TGTGCCAGCAGTACGGCAGGGGCCTACTACGAGCAGTACTTC.

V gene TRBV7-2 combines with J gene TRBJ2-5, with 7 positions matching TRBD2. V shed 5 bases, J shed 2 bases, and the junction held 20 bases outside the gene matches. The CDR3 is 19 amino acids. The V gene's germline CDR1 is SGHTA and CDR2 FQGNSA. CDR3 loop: CASSRAGTSVTRPQETQYF. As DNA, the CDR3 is TGTGCCAGCAGCAGAGCGGGCACTAGCGTAACACGTCCACAAGAGACCCAGTACTTC.

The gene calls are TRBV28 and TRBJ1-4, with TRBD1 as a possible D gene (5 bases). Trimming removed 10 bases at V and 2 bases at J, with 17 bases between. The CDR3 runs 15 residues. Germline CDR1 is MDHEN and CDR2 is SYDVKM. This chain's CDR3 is CATHGALGTNEKLFF. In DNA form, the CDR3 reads TGTGCCACCCATGGGGCCCTTGGGACTAATGAAAAACTGTTTTTT.

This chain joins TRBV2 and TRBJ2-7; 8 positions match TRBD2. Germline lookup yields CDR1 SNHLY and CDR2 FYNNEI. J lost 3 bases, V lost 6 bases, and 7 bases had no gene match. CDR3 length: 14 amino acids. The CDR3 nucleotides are TGTGCCAGCAGGCCAGCGGGAGAGAACTACGAGCAGTACTTC. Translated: CASRPAGENYEQYF.

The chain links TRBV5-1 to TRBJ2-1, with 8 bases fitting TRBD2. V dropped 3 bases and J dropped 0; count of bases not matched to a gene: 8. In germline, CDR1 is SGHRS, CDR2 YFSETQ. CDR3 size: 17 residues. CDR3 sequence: CASSWTSLTSSYNEQFF. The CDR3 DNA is TGCGCCAGCAGCTGGACTAGCTTAACCAGCTCCTACAATGAGCAGTTCTTC.

The DNA of the CDR3 is TGCGCCAGCAGACTGGGGCGGGGAGAAAAACTGTTTTTT. Encoded protein: CASRLGRGEKLFF. The chain has TRBV5-1 and TRBJ1-4, with a tentative D call TRBD1 (5 bases). Germline V gene sequence: CDR1 SGHRS, CDR2 YFSETQ. This CDR3 region has 13 residues. Trimming stripped 5 bases from V and 8 bases from J, with 13 bases between. The entire variable domain, with the rest obtained from reference TRBV5-1 and TRBJ1-4, is as follows: KAGVTQTPRYLIKTRGQQVTLSCSPISGHRSVSWYQQTPGQGLQFLFEYFSETQRNKGNFPGRFSGRQFSNSRSEMNVSTLELGDSALYLCASRLGRGEKLFFGSGTQLSVL.

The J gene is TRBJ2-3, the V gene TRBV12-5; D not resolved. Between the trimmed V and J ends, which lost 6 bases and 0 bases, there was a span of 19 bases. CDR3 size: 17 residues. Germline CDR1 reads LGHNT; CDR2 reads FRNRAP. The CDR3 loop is CASGLHDTVASTDTQYF. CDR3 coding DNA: TGTGCTAGTGGCCTTCATGACACGGTTGCCAGCACAGATACGCAGTATTTT.

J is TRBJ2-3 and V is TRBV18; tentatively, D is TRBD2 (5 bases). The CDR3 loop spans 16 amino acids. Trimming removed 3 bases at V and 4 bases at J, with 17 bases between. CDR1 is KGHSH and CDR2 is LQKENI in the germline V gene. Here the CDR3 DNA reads TGTGCCAGCTCACCTCCCATCGGGAACCCCCCAGATACGCAGTATTTT. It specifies CASSPPIGNPPDTQYF.

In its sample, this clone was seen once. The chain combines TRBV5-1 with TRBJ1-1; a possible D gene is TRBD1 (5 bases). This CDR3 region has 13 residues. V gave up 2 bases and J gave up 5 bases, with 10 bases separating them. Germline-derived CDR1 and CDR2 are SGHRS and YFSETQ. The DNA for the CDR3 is TGCGCCAGCAGCTTAGCAGGGAAAACTGAAGCTTTCTTT. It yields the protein CASSLAGKTEAFF.

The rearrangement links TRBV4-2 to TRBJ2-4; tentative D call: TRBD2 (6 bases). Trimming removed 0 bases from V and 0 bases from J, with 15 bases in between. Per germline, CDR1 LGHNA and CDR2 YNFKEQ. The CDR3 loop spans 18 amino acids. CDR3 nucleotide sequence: TGTGCCAGCAGCCAAGAGCATGGCGGGATACTAGCCAAAAACATTCAGTACTTC. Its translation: CASSQEHGGILAKNIQYF.

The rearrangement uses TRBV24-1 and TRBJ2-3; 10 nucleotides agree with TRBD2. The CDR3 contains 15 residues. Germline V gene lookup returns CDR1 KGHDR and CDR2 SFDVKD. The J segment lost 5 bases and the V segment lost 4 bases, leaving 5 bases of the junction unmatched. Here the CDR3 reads CATSESGRAKDTQYF. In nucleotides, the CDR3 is TGTGCCACCAGTGAAAGCGGGAGGGCCAAAGATACGCAGTATTTT.

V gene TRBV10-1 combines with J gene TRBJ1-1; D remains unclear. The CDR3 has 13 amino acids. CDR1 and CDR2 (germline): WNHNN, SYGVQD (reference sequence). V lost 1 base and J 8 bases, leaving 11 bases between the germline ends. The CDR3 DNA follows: TGCGCCAGCAGTGAGTGGACTGAGATCGAAGCTTTCTTT. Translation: CASSEWTEIEAFF.

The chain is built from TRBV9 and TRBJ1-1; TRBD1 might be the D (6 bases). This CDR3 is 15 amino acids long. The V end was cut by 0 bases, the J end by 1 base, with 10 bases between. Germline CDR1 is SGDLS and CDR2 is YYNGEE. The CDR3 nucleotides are TGTGCCAGCAGCGTAGAGGGACAAAGGAACACTGAAGCTTTCTTT. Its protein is CASSVEGQRNTEAFF.

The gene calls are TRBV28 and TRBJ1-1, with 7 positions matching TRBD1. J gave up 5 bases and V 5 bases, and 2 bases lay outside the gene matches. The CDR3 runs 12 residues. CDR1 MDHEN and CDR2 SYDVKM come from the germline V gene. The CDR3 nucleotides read TGTGCCAGCAGTCTACAGGGGACTGAAGCTTTCTTT. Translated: CASSLQGTEAFF. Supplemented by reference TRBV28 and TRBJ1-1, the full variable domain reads DVKVTQSSRYLVKRTGEKVFLECVQDMDHENMFWYRQDPGLGLRLIYFSYDVKMKEKGDIPEGYSVSREKKERFSLILESASTNQTSMYLCASSLQGTEAFFGQGTRLTVV.

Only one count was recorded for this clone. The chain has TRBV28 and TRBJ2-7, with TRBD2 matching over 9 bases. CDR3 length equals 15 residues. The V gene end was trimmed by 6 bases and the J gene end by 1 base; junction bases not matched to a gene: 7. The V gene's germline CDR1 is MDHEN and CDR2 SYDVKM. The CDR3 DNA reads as TGTGCCAGCAGCCGTCTTAGCGGGAGTTCCTACGAGCAGTACTTC. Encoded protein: CASSRLSGSSYEQYF.

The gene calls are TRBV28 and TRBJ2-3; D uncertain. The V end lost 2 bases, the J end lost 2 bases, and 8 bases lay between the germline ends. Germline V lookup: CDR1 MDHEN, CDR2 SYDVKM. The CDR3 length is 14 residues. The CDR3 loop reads CASSLAVHTDTQYF. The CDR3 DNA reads TGTGCCAGCAGTTTAGCCGTACACACAGATACGCAGTATTTT.

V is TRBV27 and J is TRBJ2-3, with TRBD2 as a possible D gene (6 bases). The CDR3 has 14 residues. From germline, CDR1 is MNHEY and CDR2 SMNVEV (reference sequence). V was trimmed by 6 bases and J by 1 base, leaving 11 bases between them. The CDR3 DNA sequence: TGTGCCAGCAGCCATCAGCGGGGCACAGATACGCAGTATTTT. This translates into CASSHQRGTDTQYF.

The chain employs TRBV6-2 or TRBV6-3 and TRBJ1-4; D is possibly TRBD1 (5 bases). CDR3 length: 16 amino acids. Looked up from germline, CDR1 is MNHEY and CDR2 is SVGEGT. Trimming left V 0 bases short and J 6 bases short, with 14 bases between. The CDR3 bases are TGTGCCAGCAGTTACTCGGGGGGTTTAAAGCATGAAAAACTGTTTTTT. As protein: CASSYSGGLKHEKLFF.

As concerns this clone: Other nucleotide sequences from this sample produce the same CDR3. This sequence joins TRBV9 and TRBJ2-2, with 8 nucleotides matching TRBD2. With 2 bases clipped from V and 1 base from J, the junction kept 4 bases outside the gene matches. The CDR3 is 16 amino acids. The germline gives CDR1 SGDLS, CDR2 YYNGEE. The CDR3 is CASSVGTSGNTGELFF. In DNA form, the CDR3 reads TGTGCCAGCAGCGTTGGTACTAGCGGGAACACCGGGGAGCTGTTTTTT.

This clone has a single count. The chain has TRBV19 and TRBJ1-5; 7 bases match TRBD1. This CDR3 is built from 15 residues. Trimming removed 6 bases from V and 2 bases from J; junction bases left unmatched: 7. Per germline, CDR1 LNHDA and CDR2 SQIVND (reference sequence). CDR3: CASRGTALGNQPQHF. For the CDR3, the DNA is TGTGCCAGTAGAGGGACAGCCCTTGGCAATCAGCCCCAGCATTTT.

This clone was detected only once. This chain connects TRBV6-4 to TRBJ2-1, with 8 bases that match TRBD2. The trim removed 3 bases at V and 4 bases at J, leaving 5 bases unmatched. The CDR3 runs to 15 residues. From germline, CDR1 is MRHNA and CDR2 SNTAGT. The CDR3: CASSEVASGYNEQFF. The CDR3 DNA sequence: TGTGCCAGCAGTGAAGTGGCTAGCGGGTACAATGAGCAGTTCTTC.

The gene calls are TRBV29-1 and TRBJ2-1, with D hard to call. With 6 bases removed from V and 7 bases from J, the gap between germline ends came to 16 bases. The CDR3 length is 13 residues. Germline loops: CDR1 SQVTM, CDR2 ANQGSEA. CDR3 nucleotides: TGCAGCGTCCACCCCAGGCTTAATAATGAGCAGTTCTTC. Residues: CSVHPRLNNEQFF.

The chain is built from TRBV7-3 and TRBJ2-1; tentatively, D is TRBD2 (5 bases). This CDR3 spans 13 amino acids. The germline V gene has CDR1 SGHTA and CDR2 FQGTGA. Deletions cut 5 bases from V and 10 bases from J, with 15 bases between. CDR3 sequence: CASSRAHAGEQFF. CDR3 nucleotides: TGTGCCAGCAGCCGCGCCCACGCGGGCGAGCAGTTCTTC.

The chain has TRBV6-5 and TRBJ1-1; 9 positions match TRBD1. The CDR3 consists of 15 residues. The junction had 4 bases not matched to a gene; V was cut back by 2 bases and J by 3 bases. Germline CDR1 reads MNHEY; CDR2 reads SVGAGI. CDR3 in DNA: TGTGCCAGCAGTTACGGGACAGGGTTTTACACTGAAGCTTTCTTT. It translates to CASSYGTGFYTEAFF.

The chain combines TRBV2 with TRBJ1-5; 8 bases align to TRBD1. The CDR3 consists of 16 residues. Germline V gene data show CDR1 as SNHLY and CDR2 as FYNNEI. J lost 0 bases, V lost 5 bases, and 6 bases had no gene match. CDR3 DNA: TGTGCCAGCAGTACCGACAGGGGTCGTAGCAATCAGCCCCAGCATTTT. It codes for CASSTDRGRSNQPQHF.